A single sample gave rise to the 25 T cell receptor beta chains below, sequenced in a study of response to subunit inactivated influenza vaccine. TCRdb used MiXCR to reprocess the RT-PCR reads, holding one entry per CDR3 protein. The sample lists around 750,000 distinct CDR3 sequences; 21% were seen once. The material was PBMCs from blood, obtained less than 6 days after vaccination. The origin of the receptors is a man aged 45 to 65 who received an inactivated influenza vaccine.

The chain carries TRBV5-1 and TRBJ2-2; D remains ambiguous. This CDR3 spans 17 amino acids. V was cut by 1 base and J by 0 bases, with 13 bases left in between. The germline V gene encodes CDR1 SGHRS and CDR2 YFSETQ. The CDR3 here is CASSLWASSANTGELFF. The CDR3 DNA sequence: TGCGCCAGCAGCTTGTGGGCCTCGTCGGCGAACACCGGGGAGCTGTTTTTT.

This clonotype has ten or more counts. The chain couples TRBV5-1 to TRBJ2-1, with TRBD1 matching 9 bases. CDR3 length: 15 amino acids. Losses at the gene ends were 0 bases for V and 6 bases for J; bases not matched to a gene: 4. CDR1 is SGHRS and CDR2 is YFSETQ in the germline V gene. CDR3 sequence reads: CASSLAGQGLNEQFF. The DNA of the CDR3 is TGCGCCAGCAGCTTGGCGGGACAGGGCCTCAATGAGCAGTTCTTC. Full variable domain (remainder filled in from reference TRBV5-1 and TRBJ2-1): KAGVTQTPRYLIKTRGQQVTLSCSPISGHRSVSWYQQTPGQGLQFLFEYFSETQRNKGNFPGRFSGRQFSNSRSEMNVSTLELGDSALYLCASSLAGQGLNEQFFGPGTRLTVL.

There are a few counts of this clonotype. The rearrangement links TRBV29-1 to TRBJ1-1; D remains unclear. The CDR3 loop spans 13 amino acids. The V gene lost 5 bases and the J gene lost 11 bases, with 21 bases spanning the gap. Germline lookup yields CDR1 SQVTM and CDR2 ANQGSEA. The CDR3 DNA reads TGCAGCGTTCCCGTAGCCGCCGGCCTGGGGGCTTTCTTT. Encoded protein: CSVPVAAGLGAFF.

The genes are TRBV7-2 and TRBJ1-1; 8 bases match TRBD1. Germline CDR1 reads SGHTA; CDR2 reads FQGNSA. This CDR3 is built from 15 residues. Losses at the gene ends were 5 bases for V and 3 bases for J; bases not matched to a gene: 8. DNA of the CDR3: TGTGCCAGCAGCACCGCGACAGGGGTAGACACTGAAGCTTTCTTT. As protein: CASSTATGVDTEAFF.

The rearrangement joins TRBV4-1 to TRBJ2-1; 7 bases line up with TRBD2. V trimming: 4 bases; J trimming: 3 bases; junction bases outside the gene matches: 6. There are 15 residues in the CDR3. Per germline, CDR1 MGHRA and CDR2 YSYEKL. The DNA of the CDR3 is TGCGCCAGCAGCCGCGGGGGTTCCAACTACAATGAGCAGTTCTTC. It yields the protein CASSRGGSNYNEQFF.

The chain uses TRBV5-1 and TRBJ2-5; 11 positions match TRBD1. V was pared by 4 bases and J by 5 bases, with 4 bases of the junction left unmatched. Germline-derived CDR1 and CDR2 are SGHRS and YFSETQ. The length of the CDR3 is 14 residues. The CDR3 protein is CASSHGQGAETQYF. DNA of the CDR3: TGCGCCAGCAGCCACGGACAGGGGGCGGAGACCCAGTACTTC.

A word on this clonotype: Relative to the germline gene, one junction end is altered; a read error may explain this. CDR3 nucleotide sequence: TGTGCTAGCAGCTTATCCGGGACAGCGGGGACCCAGTACTTC. Translated, it gives CASSLSGTAGTQYF. This sequence joins TRBV7-7 and TRBJ2-5, with a possible D match to TRBD1 (7 bases). The germline V gene has CDR1 SSHAT and CDR2 FNYEAQ (reference sequence). The CDR3 length is 14 residues.

V is TRBV5-1 and J is TRBJ2-2, with 8 bases aligning to TRBD1. This CDR3 is 15 amino acids long. Germline assignment: CDR1 SGHRS and CDR2 YFSETQ. The V gene end was trimmed by 4 bases and the J gene end by 5 bases; junction bases not matched to a gene: 7. In DNA form, the CDR3 reads TGCGCCAGCAGCCCAATGACAGGGGAAACCGGGGAGCTGTTTTTT. It translates to CASSPMTGETGELFF. Supplemented by reference TRBV5-1 and TRBJ2-2, the full variable domain reads KAGVTQTPRYLIKTRGQQVTLSCSPISGHRSVSWYQQTPGQGLQFLFEYFSETQRNKGNFPGRFSGRQFSNSRSEMNVSTLELGDSALYLCASSPMTGETGELFFGEGSRLTVL.

This chain connects TRBV5-1 to TRBJ1-6, with 7 nucleotides matching TRBD1. Germline trimming cut 0 bases from V and 7 bases from J; bases unmatched to any gene: 7. Germline values: CDR1 SGHRS, CDR2 YFSETQ. This CDR3 is 16 amino acids long. The CDR3 reads CASSLAQGQKNSPLHF. The CDR3, as DNA: TGCGCCAGCAGCTTGGCCCAGGGACAGAAGAATTCACCCCTCCACTTT. The complete variable domain, with remaining parts taken from reference TRBV5-1 and TRBJ1-6, reads KAGVTQTPRYLIKTRGQQVTLSCSPISGHRSVSWYQQTPGQGLQFLFEYFSETQRNKGNFPGRFSGRQFSNSRSEMNVSTLELGDSALYLCASSLAQGQKNSPLHFGNGTRLTVT.

The genes are TRBV5-5 and TRBJ2-1; TRBD1 aligns across 7 bases. The CDR3 is 16 residues long. The ends lost 1 base at V and 0 bases at J; junction bases unmatched: 4. CDR1 and CDR2 (germline): SGHKS, YYEKEE (reference sequence). The CDR3 reads CASSLQGTASYNEQFF. The CDR3 bases are TGTGCCAGCAGCTTGCAAGGGACAGCCTCCTACAATGAGCAGTTCTTC.

The chain uses TRBV7-2 and TRBJ2-5, with 9 bases that match TRBD2. Unmatched junction bases numbered 16, after V lost 6 bases and J lost 5 bases. This CDR3 spans 17 amino acids. CDR1 is SGHTA, CDR2 FQGNSA, per germline. The CDR3 protein is CASSFLAGALDIETQYF. CDR3 nucleotides: TGTGCCAGCAGTTTTTTAGCGGGGGCCCTAGACATCGAGACCCAGTACTTC. Together with reference TRBV7-2 and TRBJ2-5, the CDR3 gives the full variable domain: GAGVSQSPSNKVTEKGKDVELRCDPISGHTALYWYRQSLGQGLEFLIYFQGNSAPDKSGLPSDRFSAERTGGSVSTLTIQRTQQEDSAVYLCASSFLAGALDIETQYFGPGTRLLVL.

The chain has TRBV28 and TRBJ2-5, with D hard to call. The CDR3 runs to 15 residues. V dropped 4 bases and J dropped 2 bases, with 14 bases sitting between them. Per the germline V gene, CDR1 is MDHEN and CDR2 is SYDVKM. The CDR3 reads CASSSLPPQQETQYF. The DNA of the CDR3 is TGTGCCAGCAGTTCCCTACCCCCGCAGCAAGAGACCCAGTACTTC.

This rearrangement joins TRBV11-2 to TRBJ2-5, with D unclear. CDR3 length equals 15 residues. V lost 5 bases, J lost 0 bases, and 13 bases lay in between. Germline V CDR1 and CDR2: SGHAT, FQNNGV. CDR3 sequence: CASSHARVYQETQYF. The CDR3 nucleotides read TGTGCCAGCAGCCACGCACGTGTGTACCAAGAGACCCAGTACTTC.

This clonotype has a handful of counts. The rearrangement uses TRBV4-3 and TRBJ2-1, with TRBD1 identical over 7 bases. Looked up from germline, CDR1 is LGHNA and CDR2 is YSLEER. There are 16 residues in the CDR3. Germline trimming cut 0 bases from V and 2 bases from J; bases unmatched to any gene: 4. CDR3 bases: TGCGCCAGCAGCCAAGATTCGGGACAGACCTACAATGAGCAGTTCTTC. Translating it yields CASSQDSGQTYNEQFF.

The CDR3 loop reads CASRSQAHSGNTIYF. In nucleotides, the CDR3 is TGCGCCAGCAGATCGCAGGCGCACTCTGGAAACACCATATATTTT. This chain uses TRBV5-1 with TRBJ1-3; D is undetermined. The CDR3 length is 15 residues. The germline gives CDR1 SGHRS, CDR2 YFSETQ. Trimming took 5 bases from V and 0 from J, leaving 12 bases between them.

The chain has TRBV24-1 and TRBJ1-2, with a possible D match to TRBD1 (5 bases). V was clipped by 5 bases and J by 4 bases, with 10 bases between them. Germline V gene sequence: CDR1 KGHDR, CDR2 SFDVKD. The CDR3 covers 13 residues. CDR3 bases: TGTGCCACCAGTGCGTCGACAGCCTATGGCTACACCTTC. Translated, it gives CATSASTAYGYTF.

This chain connects TRBV5-1 to TRBJ1-4; D unresolved. V lost 4 bases and J 8 bases, leaving 15 bases between the germline ends. Germline V gene sequence: CDR1 SGHRS, CDR2 YFSETQ. The CDR3 contains 14 residues. CDR3 protein: CASSTGRTGEKLFF. CDR3 in DNA: TGCGCCAGCAGCACGGGTCGGACGGGGGAAAAACTGTTTTTT.

V usage is TRBV7-9 and J usage is TRBJ2-3; no firm D call. V shed 4 bases and J shed 0 bases, with 14 bases lying between them. The CDR3 covers 16 residues. In germline, CDR1 is SEHNR, CDR2 FQNEAQ (reference sequence). CDR3 in DNA: TGTGCCAGCAGCTCCCGCTCTCCTCCTAGCACAGATACGCAGTATTTT. Protein sequence: CASSSRSPPSTDTQYF.

This clonotype has a count of ten or more. The chain couples TRBV2 to TRBJ1-1; D remains unclear. Germline values: CDR1 SNHLY, CDR2 FYNNEI. The germline V and J ends were trimmed by 4 bases and 0 bases, with 3 bases remaining between them. This CDR3 contains 12 residues. CDR3 sequence reads: CASSVVNTEAFF. The CDR3 DNA follows: TGTGCCAGCAGTGTTGTGAACACTGAAGCTTTCTTT.

V gene TRBV5-1 combines with J gene TRBJ2-7; 7 bases map to TRBD1. V gave up 4 bases and J gave up 3 bases; unmatched junction bases: 7. In germline, CDR1 is SGHRS, CDR2 YFSETQ. There are 14 residues in the CDR3. For the CDR3, the DNA is TGCGCCAGCAGCAGAGCCGGGACAGACTACGAGCAGTACTTC. It codes for CASSRAGTDYEQYF.

The chain carries TRBV6-2 or TRBV6-3 and TRBJ2-5; no clear D gene. V was trimmed by 5 bases and J by 4 bases, leaving 11 bases between them. The CDR3 sequence is 13 residues long. Germline CDR1 MNHEY, CDR2 SVGEGT. CDR3 residues: CASSLELTETQYF. The CDR3 DNA is TGTGCCAGCAGTCTTGAGTTGACAGAGACCCAGTACTTC.

The CDR3 spells CASSLYRSGGGNNEQFF. CDR3 nucleotide sequence: TGTGCCAGCAGTTTATACAGAAGCGGGGGAGGTAACAATGAGCAGTTCTTC. V and J are TRBV27 and TRBJ2-1; 8 bases line up with TRBD2. The CDR3 is made up of 17 amino acids. CDR1 is MNHEY, CDR2 SMNVEV, per germline (reference sequence). After removal of 1 base from V and 5 bases from J, the junction contained 10 bases not matched to a gene.

The chain uses TRBV15 and TRBJ2-3; D remains ambiguous. V lost 3 bases and J 6 bases, leaving 13 bases between the germline ends. CDR3 size: 14 residues. CDR1 and CDR2 from the germline V gene are LNHNV and YYDKDF (reference sequence). In DNA, the CDR3 is TGTGCCACCAGCAGTGGGCTGATGCGGGATACGCAGTATTTT. Protein product: CATSSGLMRDTQYF.

This clonotype turned up a few times. The rearrangement joins TRBV7-9 to TRBJ2-5, with TRBD2 identical over 12 bases. The V gene's germline CDR1 is SEHNR and CDR2 FQNEAQ (reference sequence). CDR3 length: 14 residues. The V and J ends lost 5 bases and 5 bases, in that order; junction bases with no gene match: 3. The CDR3 region is CASSPSGGAETQYF. The CDR3, as DNA: TGTGCCAGCAGCCCTAGCGGGGGGGCTGAGACCCAGTACTTC. The full variable domain, in which reference TRBV7-9 and TRBJ2-5 provide the parts outside the CDR3, is DTGVSQNPRHKITKRGQNVTFRCDPISEHNRLYWYRQTLGQGPEFLTYFQNEAQLEKSRLLSDRFSAERPKGSFSTLEIQRTEQGDSAMYLCASSPSGGAETQYFGPGTRLLVL.

This clonotype was found a few times. The rearrangement uses TRBV19 and TRBJ2-7; D possibly corresponds to TRBD2 (6 bases). The V gene lost 3 bases and the J gene lost 3 bases, with 15 bases spanning the gap. Germline V gene sequence: CDR1 LNHDA, CDR2 SQIVND (reference sequence). The CDR3 is 15 residues long. The CDR3 DNA sequence: TGTGCCAGTAGTATGTCTGCAGGGACTCTCTACGAGCAGTACTTC. Translating gives CASSMSAGTLYEQYF.